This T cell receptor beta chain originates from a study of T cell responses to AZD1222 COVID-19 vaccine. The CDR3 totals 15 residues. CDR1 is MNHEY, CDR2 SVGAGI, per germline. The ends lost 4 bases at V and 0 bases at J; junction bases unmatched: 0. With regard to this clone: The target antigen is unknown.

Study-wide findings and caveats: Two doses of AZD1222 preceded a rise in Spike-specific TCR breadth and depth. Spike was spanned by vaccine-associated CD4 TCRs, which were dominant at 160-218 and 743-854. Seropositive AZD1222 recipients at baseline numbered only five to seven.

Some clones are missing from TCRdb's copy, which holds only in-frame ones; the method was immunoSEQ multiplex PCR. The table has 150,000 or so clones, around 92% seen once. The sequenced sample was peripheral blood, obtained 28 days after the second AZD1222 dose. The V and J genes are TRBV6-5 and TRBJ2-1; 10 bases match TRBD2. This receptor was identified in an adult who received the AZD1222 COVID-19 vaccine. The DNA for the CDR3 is TGTGCCAGCAGTTCTAGCGGGGGCTCCTACAATGAGCAGTTCTTC. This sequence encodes CASSSSGGSYNEQFF.